This T cell receptor beta chain was sequenced during a study of cytomegalovirus exposure and HLA in healthy donors. The donors were in the roughly 120-subject validation cohort; that cohort was separate from the roughly 680-subject first cohort. The CDR3 contains 13 residues. The V gene lost 5 bases and the J gene lost 7 bases, with 14 bases spanning the gap. The V gene's germline CDR1 is LNHDA and CDR2 SQIVND (reference sequence). Here immunoSEQ multiplex PCR was the method, and the copy in TCRdb shows in-frame clones only, minus some. The table lists 110,000 or so clones, roughly 83% of them singletons, with approximately 4.9% in the top ten. Study conclusions and caveats: Subsequent analysis of the roughly 120 validation repertoires found a tendency for first-cohort TCR clusters to co-occur.

As regards this clone: Its antigen is undetermined.

The chain combines TRBV19 with TRBJ1-1; maybe TRBD1 (6 bases). This receptor was taken from a man in his late teens or twenties in good health and CMV-seronegative. Sequenced: PBMCs. CDR3 amino acids: CASSVQGTGEAFF. The CDR3 bases are TGTGCCAGTAGTGTACAGGGAACAGGTGAAGCTTTCTTT.